This T cell receptor beta chain comes out of a study of identical twins. Study conclusions and caveats: Sharing of beta out-of-frame sequences by twins showed a weaker excess.

Concerning this clonotype: What it binds is not known.

Unique molecular identifiers were in the cDNA, with template-switch universal primer binding. One entry per CDR3 protein results from TCRdb running MiXCR on the 5' RACE reads. The sample includes just over 500,000 distinct CDR3 sequences, under 25% seen only once; the top ten take about 0.91%. The CDR3 has 14 amino acids. Germline CDR1 and CDR2: SGDLS and YYNGEE. The V end lost 5 bases, the J end lost 2 bases, and 14 bases lay between the germline ends. These records were also assigned to another study, of T cells expressing NK-cell markers. As reported in that work: Within several experiments, an anti-gamma-delta TCR antibody kept the sorting limited to alpha-beta TCR T cells.

The source material was CD4+ T cells sorted from blood. This chain joins TRBV9 and TRBJ2-7, with no clear D. The origin of this receptor is a young woman in good health. The CDR3: CASRPDGKPYEQYF. The CDR3 DNA sequence: TGTGCCAGCAGACCGGACGGAAAGCCCTACGAGCAGTACTTC.